These T cell receptor beta chains were read from a single sample in a study of T cells in Graves' hyperthyroidism and ophthalmopathy. TCRdb passed the multiplex PCR reads through MiXCR, listing each CDR3 protein once. The sample includes about 770,000 distinct CDR3 sequences, roughly a sixth of them seen just once. What was sequenced was blood. The source of these receptors is a woman aged 45 to 65 with Graves' hyperthyroidism that later progressed to Graves' ophthalmopathy. CDR3s include the opening cysteine and the closing phenylalanine or tryptophan. D genes are given only for firm matches. A row's size may be missing; if present it is once, few, many or a size class.

clone_size j_call d_call v_call cdr3_aa cdr3_nt
many TRBJ2-2 NA TRBV6-6 CASSYSNWGGKDTGELFF TGTGCCAGCAGTTACTCGAACTGGGGTGGTAAGGACACCGGGGAGCTGTTTTTT
NA TRBJ2-7 NA TRBV24-1 CATSDQGTGAHYEQYF TGTGCCACCAGTGACCAAGGTACGGGGGCGCACTACGAGCAGTACTTC
NA TRBJ2-6 NA TRBV12-3/TRBV12-4 CATPGFSGANVLTF TGTGCCACCCCCGGGTTCTCTGGGGCCAACGTCCTGACTTTC
NA TRBJ1-1 NA TRBV7-2 CASSFTGRGTEAFF TGTGCCAGCAGCTTTACAGGGCGGGGAACTGAAGCTTTCTTT
NA TRBJ1-1 NA TRBV7-6 CASSIWTETEAFF TGTGCCAGCAGCATTTGGACAGAGACTGAAGCTTTCTTT
NA TRBJ1-1 TRBD1 TRBV5-1 CASSTQQGRAEAFF TGCGCCAGCAGCACCCAACAGGGGCGGGCTGAAGCTTTCTTT
NA TRBJ2-3 NA TRBV11-2 CASTGTPRGTDTQYF TGTGCCAGCACGGGGACACCGCGGGGCACAGATACGCAGTATTTT
few TRBJ2-4 NA TRBV19 CASSEGWGLAKNIQYF TGTGCCAGTAGTGAGGGGTGGGGACTAGCCAAAAACATTCAGTACTTC
NA TRBJ1-5 TRBD1 TRBV3-1 CASSRGQGRQPQHF TGTGCCAGCAGCCGGGGACAGGGGAGACAGCCCCAGCATTTT
NA TRBJ1-6 NA TRBV6-2/TRBV6-3 CASSYLGRGDSPLHF TGTGCCAGCAGTTACTTGGGACGGGGAGATTCACCCCTCCACTTT
NA TRBJ2-7 NA TRBV27 CASSDRDSTYHPYEQYF TGTGCCAGCAGTGACAGGGACTCCACCTACCATCCCTACGAGCAGTACTTC
many TRBJ1-2 TRBD1 TRBV30 CAWSLRGGYTF TGTGCCTGGAGTCTCAGGGGGGGCTACACCTTC
NA TRBJ2-2 NA TRBV30 CAWSKGVYTGELFF TGTGCCTGGAGTAAGGGGGTGTACACCGGGGAGCTGTTTTTT
few TRBJ1-6 NA TRBV9 CASSVNQLYNSPLHF TGTGCCAGCAGCGTAAATCAGCTATATAATTCACCCCTCCACTTT
NA TRBJ1-3 TRBD1 TRBV13 CASSLQGQGAGNTIYF TGTGCCAGCAGCTTACAGGGACAGGGGGCTGGAAACACCATATATTTT
few TRBJ2-2 TRBD1 TRBV2 CASSELGTATGELFF TGTGCCAGCAGTGAATTAGGGACAGCAACCGGGGAGCTGTTTTTT
NA TRBJ1-3 NA TRBV10-2 CASSEYVSGNTIYF TGCGCCAGCAGTGAATACGTCTCTGGAAACACCATATATTTT